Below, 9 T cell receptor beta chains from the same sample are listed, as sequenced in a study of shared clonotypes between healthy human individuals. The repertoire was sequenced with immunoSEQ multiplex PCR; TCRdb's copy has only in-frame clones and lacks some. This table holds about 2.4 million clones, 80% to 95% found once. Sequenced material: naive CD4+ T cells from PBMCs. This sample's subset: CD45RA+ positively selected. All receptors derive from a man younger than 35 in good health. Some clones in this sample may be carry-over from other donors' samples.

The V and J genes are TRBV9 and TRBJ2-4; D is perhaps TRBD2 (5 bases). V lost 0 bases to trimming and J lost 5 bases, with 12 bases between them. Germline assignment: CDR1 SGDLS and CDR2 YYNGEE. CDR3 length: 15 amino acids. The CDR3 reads CASSVVGGSENIQYF. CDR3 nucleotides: TGTGCCAGCAGCGTAGTTGGAGGTTCTGAAAACATTCAGTACTTC.

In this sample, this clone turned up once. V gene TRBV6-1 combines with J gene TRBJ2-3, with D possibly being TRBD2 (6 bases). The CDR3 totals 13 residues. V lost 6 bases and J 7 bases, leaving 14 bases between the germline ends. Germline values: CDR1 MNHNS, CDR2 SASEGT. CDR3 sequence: CASSATGLYTQYF. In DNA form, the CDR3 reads TGTGCCAGCAGCGCGACGGGACTTTATACGCAGTATTTT.

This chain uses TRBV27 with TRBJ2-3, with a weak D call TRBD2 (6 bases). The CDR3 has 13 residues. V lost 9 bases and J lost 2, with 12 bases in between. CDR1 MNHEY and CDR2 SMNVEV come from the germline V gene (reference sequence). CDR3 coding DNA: TGTGCCAGTTCTAGCGACCCCACAGATACGCAGTATTTT. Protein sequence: CASSSDPTDTQYF.

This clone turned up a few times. CDR3 region: CASSLYANTGELFF. Here the CDR3 DNA reads TGTGCCAGCAGCTTATACGCGAACACCGGGGAGCTGTTTTTT. V gene TRBV7-9 combines with J gene TRBJ2-2; D gene ambiguous. Germline values: CDR1 SEHNR, CDR2 FQNEAQ (reference sequence). V was clipped by 2 bases and J by 0 bases, with 4 bases between them. The CDR3 covers 14 residues.

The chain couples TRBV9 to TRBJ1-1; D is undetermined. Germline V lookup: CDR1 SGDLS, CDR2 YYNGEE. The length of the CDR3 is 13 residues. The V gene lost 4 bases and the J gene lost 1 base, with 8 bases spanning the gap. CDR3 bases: TGTGCCAGCAGCATCCACACGAACACTGAAGCTTTCTTT. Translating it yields CASSIHTNTEAFF.

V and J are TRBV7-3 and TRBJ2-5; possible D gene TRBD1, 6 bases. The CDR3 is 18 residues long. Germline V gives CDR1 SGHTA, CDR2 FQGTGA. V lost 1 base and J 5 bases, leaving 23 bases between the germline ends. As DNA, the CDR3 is TGTGCCAGCAGCTTAAGGCCCCGTGAAGGGGGTGATAGGGAGACCCAGTACTTC. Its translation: CASSLRPREGGDRETQYF.

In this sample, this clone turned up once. Here the CDR3 DNA reads TGTGCCAGCAGAATACAGGGGACCGGGGAGCTGTTTTTT. Translated: CASRIQGTGELFF. The chain combines TRBV2 with TRBJ2-2; 7 bases match TRBD1. With V trimmed by 6 bases and J by 5 bases, 3 bases remained unmatched. The CDR3 runs 13 residues. Germline CDR1 SNHLY, CDR2 FYNNEI.

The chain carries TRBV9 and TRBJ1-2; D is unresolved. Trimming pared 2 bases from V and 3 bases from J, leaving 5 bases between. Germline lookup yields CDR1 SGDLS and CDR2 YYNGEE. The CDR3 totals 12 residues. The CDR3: CASSVAHYGYTF. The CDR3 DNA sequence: TGTGCCAGCAGCGTGGCCCACTATGGCTACACCTTC.

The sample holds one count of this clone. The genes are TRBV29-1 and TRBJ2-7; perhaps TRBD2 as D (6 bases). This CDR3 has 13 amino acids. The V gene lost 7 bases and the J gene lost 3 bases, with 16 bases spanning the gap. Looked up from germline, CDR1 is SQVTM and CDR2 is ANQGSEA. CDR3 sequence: CSAGGTASYEQYF. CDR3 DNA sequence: TGCAGCGCAGGTGGGACTGCGAGCTACGAGCAGTACTTC.